A single sample is the source of the 3 T cell receptor beta chains below, sequenced in a study of regulatory T cells in long-lasting Graves disease (dated by TCRdb to the early 2020s). Library preparation used multiplex PCR. Sequencing instrument: Illumina HiSeq 4000. iRepertoire HTBI primers and Arm-PCR amplification of CDR3 regions were used to construct TCR beta libraries. TCRdb trimmed public reads at Q25 via fastp, called clones via MiXCR and kept in-frame beta chains. CDR3 protein duplicates are merged, each entry listing the most common genes and DNA. In all, the sample holds fewer than 650,000 distinct CDR3 sequences, and around 17% of those were seen once. The leading ten clones occupy approximately 18% of the sample. Explained via the paper, the time point label denotes: newly diagnosed GD, antithyroid drugs for less than 3 months. RNA was extracted from PBMCs in TRIzol for both TCR sequencing and RNA sequencing.

These data are also associated with another study on T cells in Graves' hyperthyroidism and ophthalmopathy.

The sample in question was peripheral blood mononuclear cells (PBMCs), obtained at new diagnosis, from a patient treated with antithyroid drugs. All receptors derive from a woman under 40 with Graves disease. Donor details come from another sample of the same person, matched by shared clones.

This clonotype has more than one count but fewer than ten. The chain links TRBV28 to TRBJ1-2, with 7 bases aligning to TRBD1. V gave up 5 bases and J gave up 3 bases; unmatched junction bases: 9. Germline V gene sequence: CDR1 MDHEN, CDR2 SYDVKM. The CDR3 has 15 residues. The CDR3, as DNA: TGTGCCAGCAGTCCCTGGGACAGAGAGGACTATGGCTACACCTTC. This gives the protein CASSPWDREDYGYTF.

The rearrangement links TRBV3-1 to TRBJ2-7; tentatively, D is TRBD1 (6 bases). The V end was cut by 0 bases, the J end by 5 bases, with 17 bases between. The CDR3 is made up of 16 amino acids. Per germline, CDR1 LGHDT and CDR2 YNNKEL (reference sequence). The CDR3 loop is CASSQDPGASYDEQYF. In DNA, the CDR3 is TGTGCCAGCAGCCAAGACCCAGGGGCCTCTTATGACGAGCAGTACTTC.

V is TRBV6-1 and J is TRBJ1-3, with D maybe TRBD1 (5 bases). Trimming removed 5 bases at V and 3 bases at J, with 14 bases between. This CDR3 has 15 amino acids. Per the germline V gene, CDR1 is MNHNS and CDR2 is SASEGT. The chain's CDR3 is CASSTAGAGGNTIYF. CDR3 coding DNA: TGTGCCAGCAGTACCGCTGGGGCGGGTGGAAACACCATATATTTT.